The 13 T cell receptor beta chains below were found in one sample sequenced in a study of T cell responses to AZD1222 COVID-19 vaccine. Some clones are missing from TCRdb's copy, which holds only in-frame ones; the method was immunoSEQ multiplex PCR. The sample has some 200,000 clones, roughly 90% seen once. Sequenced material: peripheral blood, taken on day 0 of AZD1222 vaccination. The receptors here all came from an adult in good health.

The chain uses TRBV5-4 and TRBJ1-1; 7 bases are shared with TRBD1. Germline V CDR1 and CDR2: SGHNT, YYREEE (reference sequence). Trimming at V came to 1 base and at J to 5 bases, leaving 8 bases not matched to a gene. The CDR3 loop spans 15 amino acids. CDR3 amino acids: CASSLRAGGGTEAFF. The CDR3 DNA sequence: TGTGCCAGCAGCTTGCGGGCAGGGGGGGGAACTGAAGCTTTCTTT.

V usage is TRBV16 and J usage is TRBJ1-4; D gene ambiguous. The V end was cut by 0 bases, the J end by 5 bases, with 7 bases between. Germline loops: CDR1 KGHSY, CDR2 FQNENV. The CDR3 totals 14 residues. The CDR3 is CASSQSTRNEKLFF. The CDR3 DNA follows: TGTGCCAGCAGCCAATCCACCAGAAATGAAAAACTGTTTTTT.

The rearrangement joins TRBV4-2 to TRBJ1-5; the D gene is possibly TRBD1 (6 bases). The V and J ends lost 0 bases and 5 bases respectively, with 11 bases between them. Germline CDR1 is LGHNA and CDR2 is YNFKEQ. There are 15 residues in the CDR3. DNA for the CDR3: TGTGCCAGCAGCCAAGATAGGAGGGGGGATCAGCCCCAGCATTTT. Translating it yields CASSQDRRGDQPQHF.

The CDR3: CASSEQQGNNSPLHF. The CDR3 region has the DNA TGTGCCAGCAGCGAACAACAGGGAAATAATTCACCCCTCCACTTT. The chain employs TRBV9 and TRBJ1-6; D possibly corresponds to TRBD1 (6 bases). V lost 3 bases and J lost 5, with 12 bases in between. The germline CDR1 and CDR2 sequences are SGDLS and YYNGEE. The CDR3 is made up of 15 amino acids.

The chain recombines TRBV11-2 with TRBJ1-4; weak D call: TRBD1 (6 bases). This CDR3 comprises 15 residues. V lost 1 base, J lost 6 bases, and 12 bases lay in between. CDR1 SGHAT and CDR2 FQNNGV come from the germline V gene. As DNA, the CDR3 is TGTGCCAGCAGCTTAGTTTGGGGGCGCGATGAAAAACTGTTTTTT. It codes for CASSLVWGRDEKLFF.

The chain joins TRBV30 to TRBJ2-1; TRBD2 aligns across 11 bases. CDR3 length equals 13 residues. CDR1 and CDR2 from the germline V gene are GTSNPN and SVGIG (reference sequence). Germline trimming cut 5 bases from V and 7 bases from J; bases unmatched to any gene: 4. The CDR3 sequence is CAWGLAGGNEQFF. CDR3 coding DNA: TGTGCCTGGGGGCTAGCGGGGGGTAATGAGCAGTTCTTC.

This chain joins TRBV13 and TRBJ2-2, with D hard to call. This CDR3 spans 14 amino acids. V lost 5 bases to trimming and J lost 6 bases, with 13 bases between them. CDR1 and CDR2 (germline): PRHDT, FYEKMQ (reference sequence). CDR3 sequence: CASSLRTWAGELFF. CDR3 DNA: TGTGCCAGCAGCCTAAGGACCTGGGCCGGGGAGCTGTTTTTT.

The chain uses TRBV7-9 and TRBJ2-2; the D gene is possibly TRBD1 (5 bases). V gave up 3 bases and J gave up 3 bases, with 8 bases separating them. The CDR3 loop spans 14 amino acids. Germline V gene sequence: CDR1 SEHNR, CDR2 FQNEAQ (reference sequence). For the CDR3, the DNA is TGTGCCAGCAGCTTCACAGGTGACACCGGGGAGCTGTTTTTT. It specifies CASSFTGDTGELFF. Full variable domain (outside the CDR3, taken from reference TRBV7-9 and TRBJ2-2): DTGVSQNPRHKITKRGQNVTFRCDPISEHNRLYWYRQTLGQGPEFLTYFQNEAQLEKSRLLSDRFSAERPKGSFSTLEIQRTEQGDSAMYLCASSFTGDTGELFFGEGSRLTVL.

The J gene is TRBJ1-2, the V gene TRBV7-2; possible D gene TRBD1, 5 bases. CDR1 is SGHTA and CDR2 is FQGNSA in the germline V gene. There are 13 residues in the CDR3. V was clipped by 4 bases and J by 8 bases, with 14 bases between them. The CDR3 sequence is CASSSREGLGYTF. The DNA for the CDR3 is TGTGCCAGCAGCTCCCGGGAGGGGCTGGGCTACACCTTC.

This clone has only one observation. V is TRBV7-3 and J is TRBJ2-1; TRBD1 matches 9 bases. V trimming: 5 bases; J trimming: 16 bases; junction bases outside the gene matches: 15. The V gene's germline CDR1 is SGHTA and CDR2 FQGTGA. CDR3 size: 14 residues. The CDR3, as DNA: TGTGCCAGCAGCCCCCAAAGGGGGGGACAGGGTGCCTTCTTC. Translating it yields CASSPQRGGQGAFF.

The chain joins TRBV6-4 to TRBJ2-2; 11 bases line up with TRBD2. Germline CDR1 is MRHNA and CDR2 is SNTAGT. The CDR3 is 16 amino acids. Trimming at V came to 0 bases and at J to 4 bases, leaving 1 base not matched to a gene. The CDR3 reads CASSDSGTSGTGELFF. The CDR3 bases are TGTGCCAGCAGTGACTCCGGGACTAGCGGCACCGGGGAGCTGTTTTTT.

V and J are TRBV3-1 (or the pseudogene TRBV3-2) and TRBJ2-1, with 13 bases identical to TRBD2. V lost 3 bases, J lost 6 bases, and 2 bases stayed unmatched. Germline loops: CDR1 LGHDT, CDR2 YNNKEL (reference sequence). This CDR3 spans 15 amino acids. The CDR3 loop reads CASSQRTSGGNEQFF. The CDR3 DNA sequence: TGTGCCAGCAGCCAGAGGACTAGCGGGGGCAATGAGCAGTTCTTC.

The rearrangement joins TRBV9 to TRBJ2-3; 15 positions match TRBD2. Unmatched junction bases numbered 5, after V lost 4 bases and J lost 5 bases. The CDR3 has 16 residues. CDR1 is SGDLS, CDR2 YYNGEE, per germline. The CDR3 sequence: CASSKGLAGGIDTQYF. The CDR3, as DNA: TGTGCCAGCAGCAAGGGACTAGCGGGAGGCATAGATACGCAGTATTTT.